This T cell receptor (beta chain) was recorded in a study of metastatic and nonmetastatic thyroid tumors (dated by TCRdb to about 2020). Looking at the study overall: Repertoires from peripheral blood and from tumor or nodule tissue samples of malignant and benign thyroid patients were compared. Overall study outcomes, separate from this receptor: In both blood and tumor samples, malignant tumors were reported to have significantly higher TCR beta diversity than benign nodules.

None of the patients had been given any treatment before thyroid surgery. Using T-cell receptor beta sequencing, the study looked back at clinical samples from patients collected from about 2011 to 2018. At least ten counts were recorded for this clone. Its antigen is currently not known. No qualities accompany the bases; no much larger clone lies one base away. The method was PCR. Sequencing relied on an Illumina HiSeq 4000. High-throughput sequencing was used to profile the TCR beta-chain CDR3 region of each patient. In the authors' own workflow: The researchers built a classifier to tell apart papillary thyroid cancer patients with distant metastasis, based on CDR3 differences among clinicopathological groups. The Shannon index was used to assess repertoire diversity, and the Morisita-Horn index was used to assess tumor-blood repertoire similarity. TCRdb reprocessing: public reads trimmed at Q25 with fastp, clones called with MiXCR, in-frame beta chains kept. TCRdb assigned the V and J calls; the authors' analysis was not used. For this sample the table gives around 38,000 clones, of which approximately 26% were detected only once. Roughly 9.1% of the sample rests with the top ten.

The germline V gene gives CDR1 as SGHVS and CDR2 as FQNEAQ. The CDR3 numbers 17 residues from cysteine through phenylalanine. The sequence is cut down to CDR3 DNA, 51 bases in frame from base 1. V sheds 2 bases and J sheds 0 bases, leaving 14 bases between their ends. Rearrangement joined TRBV7-8 to TRBJ1-5, and possibly TRBD1, on 6 matching bases. The sequence came from a female donor with papillary thyroid cancer or a benign thyroid nodule (not recorded which). Some clones in this sample may be carry-over from other donors' samples. The sample consisted of blood. Read as DNA, the sequence is TGTGCCAGCAGCTTATCTGCGGGGGCGGTTAGCAATCAGCCCCAGCATTTT. This translates into CASSLSAGAVSNQPQHF.